Listed here are 8 T cell receptor beta chains from one sample, sequenced in a study of blood T cell repertoires in COVID-19. Produced via immunoSEQ multiplex PCR; TCRdb's table is partial and in-frame only. This sample has more than 200,000 clones, with roughly 88% found just once. Sequencing input: peripheral blood. Receptors were obtained from a man at least 80 years old with acute or convalescent COVID-19.

The chain recombines TRBV7-3 with TRBJ2-1; 7 bases fit TRBD2. Per germline, CDR1 SGHTA and CDR2 FQGTGA. V lost 4 bases and J lost 8; bases outside the gene matches: 11. The CDR3 length is 15 residues. The CDR3 region has the DNA TGTGCCAGCAGCTCTTGGGGAGGGGAGGACGATGAGCAGTTCTTC. Its translation: CASSSWGGEDDEQFF.

This chain links TRBV9 with TRBJ1-4; possibly TRBD1 for D (6 bases). The CDR3 has 15 amino acids. The V gene's germline CDR1 is SGDLS and CDR2 YYNGEE. V lost 1 base and J 5 bases, leaving 12 bases between the germline ends. The CDR3 nucleotides are TGTGCCAGCAGCGTAAATAGACAGGCCAATGAAAAACTGTTTTTT. Amino acids: CASSVNRQANEKLFF.

The rearrangement links TRBV13 to TRBJ2-7; TRBD2 agrees at 7 bases. Trimming took 2 bases from V and 3 from J; bases not matched to a gene: 7. The CDR3 loop spans 15 amino acids. CDR1 PRHDT and CDR2 FYEKMQ come from the germline V gene (reference sequence). CDR3 sequence: CASSLFGGIRYEQYF. In nucleotides, the CDR3 is TGTGCCAGCAGCTTATTCGGGGGGATCCGCTACGAGCAGTACTTC. Based on the CDR3 plus reference TRBV13 and TRBJ2-7, the full variable domain is AAGVIQSPRHLIKEKRETATLKCYPIPRHDTVYWYQQGPGQDPQFLISFYEKMQSDKGSIPDRFSAQQFSDYHSELNMSSLELGDSALYFCASSLFGGIRYEQYFGPGTRLTVT.

The chain uses TRBV12-2 and TRBJ2-1; the table calls TRBD2, which could not be checked here. TRBV12-2 is recorded as a pseudogene. There are 17 residues in the CDR3. CDR3 DNA: TGTGCAAGTCGTGAACCACCGAGCGGGTTATCCTACAATGAGCAGTTCTTC. Protein product: CASREPPSGLSYNEQFF.

The rearrangement links TRBV27 to TRBJ1-5, with D tentatively TRBD1 (6 bases). Germline V lookup: CDR1 MNHEY, CDR2 SMNVEV (reference sequence). The CDR3 spans 13 residues. The germline V and J ends were trimmed by 5 bases and 8 bases, with 13 bases remaining between them. DNA for the CDR3: TGTGCCAGCAGTCCCAGGGGTCGGGAGCCCCAGCATTTT. It yields the protein CASSPRGREPQHF.

The V and J genes are TRBV29-1 and TRBJ1-1; D is uncertain. Germline CDR1 SQVTM, CDR2 ANQGSEA. The CDR3 runs 13 residues. The V end was cut by 4 bases, the J end by 0 bases, with 9 bases between. CDR3 loop: CSVALEMNTEAFF. CDR3 coding DNA: TGCAGCGTTGCCCTGGAGATGAACACTGAAGCTTTCTTT. The whole variable domain, remainder taken from reference TRBV29-1 and TRBJ1-1, is SAVISQKPSRDICQRGTSLTIQCQVDSQVTMMFWYRQQPGQSLTLIATANQGSEATYESGFVIDKFPISRPNLTFSTLTVSNMSPEDSSIYLCSVALEMNTEAFFGQGTRLTVV.

The genes are TRBV27 and TRBJ2-1; TRBD2 agrees at 10 bases. V gave up 3 bases and J gave up 7 bases; unmatched junction bases: 6. Germline V CDR1 and CDR2: MNHEY, SMNVEV (reference sequence). The CDR3 is 15 amino acids. CDR3 nucleotides: TGTGCCAGCAGTTTTTATAGCGGGAGGTCAAATGAGCAGTTCTTC. Its protein is CASSFYSGRSNEQFF.

This clone was found a few times. This rearrangement joins TRBV7-8 to TRBJ2-1, with D uncertain. Germline assignment: CDR1 SGHVS and CDR2 FQNEAQ. This CDR3 has 15 amino acids. The germline V and J ends were trimmed by 2 bases and 0 bases, with 8 bases remaining between them. The CDR3 loop is CASSLTASSYNEQFF. The CDR3 region has the DNA TGTGCCAGCAGCTTAACTGCAAGCTCCTACAATGAGCAGTTCTTC.